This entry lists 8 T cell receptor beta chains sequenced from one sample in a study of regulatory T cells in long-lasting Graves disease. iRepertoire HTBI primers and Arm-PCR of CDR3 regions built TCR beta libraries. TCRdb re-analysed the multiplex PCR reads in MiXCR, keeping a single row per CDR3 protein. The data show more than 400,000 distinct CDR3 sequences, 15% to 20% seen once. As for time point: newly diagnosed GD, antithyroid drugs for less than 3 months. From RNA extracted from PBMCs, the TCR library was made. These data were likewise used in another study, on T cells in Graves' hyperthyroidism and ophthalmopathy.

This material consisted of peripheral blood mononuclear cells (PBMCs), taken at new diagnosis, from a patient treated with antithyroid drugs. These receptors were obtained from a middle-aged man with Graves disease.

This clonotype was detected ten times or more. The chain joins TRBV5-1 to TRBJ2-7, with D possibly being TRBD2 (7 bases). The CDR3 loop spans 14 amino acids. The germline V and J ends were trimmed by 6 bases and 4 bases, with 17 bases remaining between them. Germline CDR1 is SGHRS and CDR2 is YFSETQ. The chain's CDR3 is CASTVSGTQYEQYF. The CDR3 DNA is TGCGCCAGCACCGTAAGCGGGACACAATACGAGCAGTACTTC.

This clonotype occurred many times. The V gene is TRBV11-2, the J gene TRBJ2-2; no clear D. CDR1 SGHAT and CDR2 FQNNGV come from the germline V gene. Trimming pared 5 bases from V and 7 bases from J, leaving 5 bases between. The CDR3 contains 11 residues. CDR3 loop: CASSRVGELFF. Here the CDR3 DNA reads TGTGCCAGCAGCAGAGTCGGGGAGCTGTTTTTT. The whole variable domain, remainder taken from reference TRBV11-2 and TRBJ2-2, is EAGVAQSPRYKIIEKRQSVAFWCNPISGHATLYWYQQILGQGPKLLIQFQNNGVVDDSQLPKDRFSAERLKGVDSTLKIQPAKLEDSAVYLCASSRVGELFFGEGSRLTVL.

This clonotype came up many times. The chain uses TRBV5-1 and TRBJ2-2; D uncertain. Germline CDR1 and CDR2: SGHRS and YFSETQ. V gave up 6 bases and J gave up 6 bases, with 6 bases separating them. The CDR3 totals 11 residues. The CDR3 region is CASTEAGELFF. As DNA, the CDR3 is TGCGCCAGCACCGAAGCCGGGGAGCTGTTTTTT. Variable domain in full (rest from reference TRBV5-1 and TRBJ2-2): KAGVTQTPRYLIKTRGQQVTLSCSPISGHRSVSWYQQTPGQGLQFLFEYFSETQRNKGNFPGRFSGRQFSNSRSEMNVSTLELGDSALYLCASTEAGELFFGEGSRLTVL.

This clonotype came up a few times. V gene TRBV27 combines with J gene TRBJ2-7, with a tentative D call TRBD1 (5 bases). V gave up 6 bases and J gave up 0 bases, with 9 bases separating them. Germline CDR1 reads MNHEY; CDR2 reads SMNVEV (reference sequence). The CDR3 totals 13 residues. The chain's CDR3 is CASSNRFSYEQYF. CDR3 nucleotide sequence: TGTGCCAGCAGCAACAGGTTCTCCTACGAGCAGTACTTC.

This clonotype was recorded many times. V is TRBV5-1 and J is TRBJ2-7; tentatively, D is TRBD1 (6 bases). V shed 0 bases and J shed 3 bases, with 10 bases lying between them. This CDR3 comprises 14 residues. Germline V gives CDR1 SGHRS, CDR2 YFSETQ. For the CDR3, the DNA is TGCGCCAGCAGCTTGGACCTACAGGGCTACGAGCAGTACTTC. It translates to CASSLDLQGYEQYF.

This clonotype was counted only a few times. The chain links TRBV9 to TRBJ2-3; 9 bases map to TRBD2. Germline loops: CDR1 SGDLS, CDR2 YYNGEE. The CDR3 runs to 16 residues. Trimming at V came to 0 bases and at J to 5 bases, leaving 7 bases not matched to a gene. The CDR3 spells CASSVGASGTGDTQYF. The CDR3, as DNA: TGTGCCAGCAGCGTAGGGGCTAGCGGGACCGGAGATACGCAGTATTTT.

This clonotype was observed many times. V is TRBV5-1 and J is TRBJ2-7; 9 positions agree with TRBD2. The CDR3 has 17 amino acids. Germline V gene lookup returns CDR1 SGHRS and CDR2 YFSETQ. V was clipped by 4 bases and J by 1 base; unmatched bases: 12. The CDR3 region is CASSDLTPSGRSYEQYF. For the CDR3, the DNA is TGCGCCAGCAGCGACCTGACCCCCAGCGGGAGGTCCTACGAGCAGTACTTC.

CDR3 region: CASSFGLAGGPGTGELFF. The CDR3 DNA is TGTGCCAGCAGTTTCGGGCTAGCGGGAGGCCCGGGCACCGGGGAGCTGTTTTTT. The J gene is TRBJ2-2, the V gene TRBV27; 11 positions match TRBD2. Germline V gives CDR1 MNHEY, CDR2 SMNVEV (reference sequence). This CDR3 has 18 residues. V was clipped by 3 bases and J by 4 bases; unmatched bases: 10.